Here is one TCR beta chain with its context. This sample was taken from a study of blood T cell repertoires in COVID-19. Study-wide background: Italy, Spain and the United States were the sources of the convalescent and acute COVID-19 samples. T cells, B-cell-depleted T cells, or PBMCs provided the cDNA or gDNA that served as material.

The junction had 3 bases not matched to a gene; V was cut back by 4 bases and J by 1 base. In germline, CDR1 is MNHEY, CDR2 SVGAGI. There are 15 residues in the CDR3. Study processing details: It was from reference gene primer amplification that nucleated cell counts were estimated. Clones were read by immunoSEQ multiplex PCR, and TCRdb kept only the in-frame ones, dropping some. The V and J calls and clone size come from that table; D and trimming were worked out from the DNA. The table has 270,000 or so clones, around 81% seen once. The chain combines TRBV6-5 with TRBJ2-2; 7 nucleotides match TRBD1. Sequencing used peripheral blood. The TCR comes from a woman in her fifties or sixties with active or convalescent COVID-19. CDR3 in DNA: TGTGCCAGCAGTTCCCGGACAGGGAACACCGGGGAGCTGTTTTTT. The encoded protein is CASSSRTGNTGELFF.